This record concerns one TCR beta chain sequence. No antigen is known for it. The sample originates from a study of blood T cells in healthy people across ages. Study results and caveats: Comparison with aged donors showed that long-lived donors had more naive CD4+ cells and higher diversity. Without sorted subsets, naive and antigen-experienced compartments could not be conclusively compared.

Unmatched junction bases numbered 4, after V lost 2 bases and J lost 5 bases. CDR1 and CDR2 from the germline V gene are SGHAT and FQNNGV. The CDR3 totals 16 residues. With a J-beta primer mix and a sample-barcoded 5' primer, a second PCR ran about 6 to 11 cycles. Every cDNA molecule carried a tag from a template-switch adaptor bearing 12 random nucleotides. Every sample gave at least 2.5 million paired-end reads containing CDR3. TCRdb fed the 5' RACE reads into MiXCR, producing one record per CDR3 protein. The repertoire holds 800,000 to 950,000 distinct CDR3 sequences, with 48% as singletons. The chain is built from TRBV11-2 and TRBJ2-1; 12 positions agree with TRBD1. The sequence was collected from a man aged 25 to 45 in good health. Sequences were obtained from blood. CDR3: CASSLWGQGAHNEQFF. CDR3 DNA sequence: TGTGCCAGCAGCTTATGGGGACAGGGGGCCCACAATGAGCAGTTCTTC.